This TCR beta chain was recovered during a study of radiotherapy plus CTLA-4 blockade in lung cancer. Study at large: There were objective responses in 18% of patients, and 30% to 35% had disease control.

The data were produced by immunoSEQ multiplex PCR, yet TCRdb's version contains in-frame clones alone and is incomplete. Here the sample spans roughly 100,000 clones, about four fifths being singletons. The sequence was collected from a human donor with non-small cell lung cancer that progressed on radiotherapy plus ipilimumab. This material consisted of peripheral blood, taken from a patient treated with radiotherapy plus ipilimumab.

DNA of the CDR3: TGTGCCATCAGACCGCAGGGGGCCCTCTACGAGCAGTACTTC. Protein product: CAIRPQGALYEQYF. The chain combines TRBV10-3 with TRBJ2-7; 8 bases line up with TRBD1. Trimming cost V 6 bases and J 3 bases; bases outside gene matches: 7. The CDR3 is 14 amino acids. Germline V CDR1 and CDR2: ENHRY, SYGVKD.